This record looks at one T cell receptor (beta chain) sequence and its context. Under the authors' procedure: Amplifying reference gene primers gave estimates of nucleated cell counts. Clones were sequenced by immunoSEQ multiplex PCR, and TCRdb holds only the in-frame ones, with some missing. V, J and clone size were drawn from that table, and D and trimming were deduced from the DNA. The sample consists of about 240,000 clones, about nine tenths of them appearing once. This sample was taken from a study of blood T cell repertoires in COVID-19. Turning to the study itself: The United States, Italy and Spain provided the acute and convalescent COVID-19 samples.

The sequenced sample consisted of peripheral blood. The source is a man aged 30 to 39 with COVID-19, enrolled during active disease.

CDR3 coding DNA: TGTGCCAGCAGCTTCCGGGGAGGGACTGGAAACACCATATATTTT. Protein: CASSFRGGTGNTIYF. This chain links TRBV7-9 with TRBJ1-3, with unresolved D. The CDR3 runs to 15 residues. CDR1 and CDR2 from the germline V gene are SEHNR and FQNEAQ (reference sequence). Trimming shortened V by 3 bases and J by 2 bases, and 11 bases separated the two germline ends.